These T cell receptor beta chains were read from a single sample in a study of blood T cell repertoires in COVID-19. The repertoire was sequenced with immunoSEQ multiplex PCR; TCRdb's copy has only in-frame clones and lacks some. This sample has about 200,000 clones; around 90% occur once, and the top ten carry about 7%. Sequenced: peripheral blood. The receptors come from a man in his forties with acute or convalescent COVID-19. Both conserved end residues are part of each CDR3. Each record gives: CDR3 length, J gene, V gene, CDR3 protein.

>15|TRBJ2-7|TRBV6-5
CASSLDTSRSYEQYF
>13|TRBJ2-2|TRBV12-3/TRBV12-4
CASRGGSTGELFF
>15|TRBJ2-7|TRBV2
CASSGWSGALGEQYF
>15|TRBJ2-7|TRBV3-1/TRBV3-2
CASSQTGRVVDEQYF
>15|TRBJ1-4|TRBV25-1
CASSVGQGQNEKLFF
>13|TRBJ1-2|TRBV12-3/TRBV12-4
CASSLAGGYGYTF
>14|TRBJ1-3|TRBV2
CASSESGLGNTIYF
>13|TRBJ1-2|TRBV6-5
CASSPDSLGGYTF
>14|TRBJ1-3|TRBV7-2
CATFGGFAGNTIYF
>16|TRBJ2-7|TRBV6-5
CASSYALASSSYEQYF
>18|TRBJ1-3|TRBV7-2
CASSQNSRGASSGNTIYF
>13|TRBJ1-2|TRBV18
CASSPPTEYGYTF
>13|TRBJ1-2|TRBV5-1
CASSLEGSYGYTF
>14|TRBJ2-1|TRBV6-2/TRBV6-3
CASIPRGTVNEQFF
>12|TRBJ2-7|TRBV30
CAWSYNTYEQYF
>13|TRBJ1-1|TRBV18
CASSPPSRTEAFF
>14|TRBJ2-2|TRBV6-2/TRBV6-3
CASSYLDGSGELFF
>17|TRBJ2-5|TRBV7-2
CASSFPTGLAGHETQYF
>16|TRBJ2-7|TRBV7-3
CASSLVGTGLGGEQYF
>14|TRBJ1-2|TRBV7-9
CASSFATGTYGYTF
>14|TRBJ1-5|TRBV28
CASSLLGGYQPQHF
>13|TRBJ2-7|TRBV3-1/TRBV3-2
CASSLGSMDEQYF
>15|TRBJ2-7|TRBV27
CASSFILADTYEQYF
>18|TRBJ2-2|TRBV21-1
CASSNDRELKGSTGELFF
>12|TRBJ2-1|TRBV5-4
CASSLVGQPKFF